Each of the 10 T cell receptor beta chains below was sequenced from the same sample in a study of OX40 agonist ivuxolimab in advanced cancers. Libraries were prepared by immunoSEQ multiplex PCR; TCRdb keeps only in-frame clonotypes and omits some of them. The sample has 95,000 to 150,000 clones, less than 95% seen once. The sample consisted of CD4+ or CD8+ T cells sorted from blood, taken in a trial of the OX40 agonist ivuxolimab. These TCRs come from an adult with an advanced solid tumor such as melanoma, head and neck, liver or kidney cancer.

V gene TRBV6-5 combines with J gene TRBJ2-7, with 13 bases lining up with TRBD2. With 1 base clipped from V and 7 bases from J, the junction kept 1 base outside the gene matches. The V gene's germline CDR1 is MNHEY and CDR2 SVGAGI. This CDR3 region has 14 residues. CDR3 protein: CASSYLGLAGEQYF. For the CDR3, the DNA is TGTGCCAGCAGTTACTTGGGACTAGCGGGGGAGCAGTACTTC.

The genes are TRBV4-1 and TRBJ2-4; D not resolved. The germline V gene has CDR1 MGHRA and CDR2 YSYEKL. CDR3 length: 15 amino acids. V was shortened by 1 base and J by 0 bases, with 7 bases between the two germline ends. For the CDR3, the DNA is TGCGCCAGCAGCCAAGGCCTTATAGCCAAAAACATTCAGTACTTC. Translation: CASSQGLIAKNIQYF.

The CDR3 loop is CASSRPQGRSYEQYF. DNA of the CDR3: TGTGCCAGCAGTAGACCTCAGGGGCGCTCCTACGAGCAGTACTTC. The J gene is TRBJ2-7, the V gene TRBV6-6; possibly TRBD1 for D (6 bases). V was shortened by 5 bases and J by 0 bases, with 14 bases between the two germline ends. Germline V gives CDR1 MNHNY, CDR2 SVGAGI (reference sequence). This CDR3 contains 15 residues.

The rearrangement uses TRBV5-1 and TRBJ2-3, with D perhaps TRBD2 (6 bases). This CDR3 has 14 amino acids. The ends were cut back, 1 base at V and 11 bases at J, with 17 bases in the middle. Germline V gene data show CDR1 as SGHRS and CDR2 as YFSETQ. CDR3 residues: CASSLTGGPVLQYF. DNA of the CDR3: TGCGCCAGCAGCTTGACAGGAGGGCCGGTTTTGCAGTATTTT.

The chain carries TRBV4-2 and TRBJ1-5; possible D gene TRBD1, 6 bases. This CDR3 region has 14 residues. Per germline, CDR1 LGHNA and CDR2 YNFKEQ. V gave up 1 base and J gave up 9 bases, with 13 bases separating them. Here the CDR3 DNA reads TGTGCCAGCAGCCAAGGAAGGGGGGACGGGCCCCAGCATTTT. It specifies CASSQGRGDGPQHF.

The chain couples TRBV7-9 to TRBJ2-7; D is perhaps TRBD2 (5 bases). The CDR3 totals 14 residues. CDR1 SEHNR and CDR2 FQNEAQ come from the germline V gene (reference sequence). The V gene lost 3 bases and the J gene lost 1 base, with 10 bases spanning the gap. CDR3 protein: CASSFGLASYEQYF. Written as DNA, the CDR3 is TGTGCCAGCAGCTTCGGACTGGCTTCCTACGAGCAGTACTTC.

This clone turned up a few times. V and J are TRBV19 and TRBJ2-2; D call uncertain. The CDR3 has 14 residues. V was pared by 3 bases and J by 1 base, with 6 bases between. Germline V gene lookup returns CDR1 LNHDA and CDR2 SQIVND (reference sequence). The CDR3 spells CASSISENTGELFF. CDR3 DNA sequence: TGTGCCAGTAGTATTTCTGAGAACACCGGGGAGCTGTTTTTT.

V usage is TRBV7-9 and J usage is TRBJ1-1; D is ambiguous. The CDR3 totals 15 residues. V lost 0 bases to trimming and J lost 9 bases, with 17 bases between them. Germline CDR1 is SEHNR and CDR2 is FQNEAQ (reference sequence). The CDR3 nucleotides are TGTGCCAGCAGCTTAGCCCCCGGAGGGCAGGAGCAAGCTTTCTTT. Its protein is CASSLAPGGQEQAFF.

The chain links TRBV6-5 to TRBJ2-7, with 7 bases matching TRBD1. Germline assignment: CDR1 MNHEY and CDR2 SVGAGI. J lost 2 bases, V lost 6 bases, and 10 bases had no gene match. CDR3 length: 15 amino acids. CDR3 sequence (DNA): TGTGCCAGCAGAGACAGGAGAGGGGGCCCCTACGAGCAGTACTTC. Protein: CASRDRRGGPYEQYF.

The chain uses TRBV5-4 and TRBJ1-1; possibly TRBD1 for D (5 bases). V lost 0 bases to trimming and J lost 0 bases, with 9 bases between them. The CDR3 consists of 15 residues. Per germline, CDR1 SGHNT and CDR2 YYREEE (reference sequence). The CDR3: CASSLAGGLNTEAFF. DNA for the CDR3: TGTGCCAGCAGCTTGGCCGGGGGTCTGAACACTGAAGCTTTCTTT.